The rows below give T cell receptor beta chains drawn from one sample of a study of blood T cells in healthy people across ages. TCRdb reprocessed the 5' RACE reads via MiXCR and lists one record per CDR3 protein. The repertoire holds roughly 730,000 distinct CDR3 sequences, with about 56% as singletons. Sequences were obtained from blood. The source of these receptors is a middle-aged man in good health. Each CDR3 is given with its conserved first and last residue. D genes are given only for firm matches. Rows may omit the clone size; those that give it use once, few, many or a size class.

cdr3_length | clone_size | d_call | j_call | v_call | cdr3_aa | cdr3_nt
12 | . | . | TRBJ1-2 | TRBV6-5 | CASSPGPGGYTF | TGTGCCAGCAGTCCAGGCCCGGGAGGCTACACCTTC
16 | . | . | TRBJ2-3 | TRBV18 | CASSPTRGGSTDTQYF | TGTGCCAGCTCACCGACTAGAGGGGGAAGCACAGATACGCAGTATTTT
16 | . | TRBD2 | TRBJ2-5 | TRBV6-2/TRBV6-3 | CASSRTSGNAQETQYF | TGTGCCAGCAGTCGGACTAGCGGAAACGCCCAAGAGACCCAGTACTTC
14 | . | . | TRBJ2-7 | TRBV29-1 | CSARGSFNSYEQYF | TGCAGCGCTCGCGGCTCCTTTAACTCCTACGAGCAGTACTTC
15 | few | . | TRBJ2-3 | TRBV7-8 | CASSFRGGYTDTQYF | TGTGCCAGCAGCTTTCGTGGGGGATACACAGATACGCAGTATTTT
16 | . | TRBD2 | TRBJ2-5 | TRBV10-3 | CAISHSGGGLRETQYF | TGTGCCATCAGTCATAGCGGGGGGGGATTAAGAGAGACCCAGTACTTC
15 | once | . | TRBJ2-7 | TRBV6-2/TRBV6-3 | CASRPARGQTYEQYF | TGTGCCAGCAGACCTGCGCGCGGGCAGACCTACGAGCAGTACTTC
14 | once | TRBD1 | TRBJ1-2 | TRBV27 | CASSLSGQGGSYTF | TGTGCCAGCAGTTTATCGGGACAGGGAGGAAGCTACACCTTC
15 | . | TRBD1 | TRBJ1-1 | TRBV6-2/TRBV6-3 | CASSPSDRIHTEAFF | TGTGCCAGCAGTCCCTCGGACAGGATTCACACTGAAGCTTTCTTT
14 | many | TRBD2 | TRBJ2-1 | TRBV20-1 | CSAPLAGGPHEQFF | TGCAGTGCTCCACTAGCGGGAGGGCCTCATGAGCAGTTCTTC
16 | . | TRBD1 | TRBJ2-5 | TRBV7-7 | CASSWGGQGREETQYF | TGTGCCAGCAGCTGGGGGGGACAGGGGAGAGAAGAGACCCAGTACTTC
14 | . | TRBD1 | TRBJ2-1 | TRBV10-3 | CATMGQDAYNEQFF | TGTGCCACTATGGGACAGGACGCCTACAATGAGCAGTTCTTC
12 | . | . | TRBJ1-4 | TRBV7-9 | CASSPSNEKLFF | TGTGCCAGCAGCCCCAGTAATGAAAAACTGTTTTTT
13 | . | . | TRBJ2-7 | TRBV28 | CASSLHPAGAQYF | TGTGCCAGCAGTTTACATCCGGCGGGGGCGCAGTACTTC
16 | few | . | TRBJ1-6 | TRBV4-2 | CASSQDPLLWGSPLHF | TGTGCCAGCAGCCAAGATCCGTTGCTTTGGGGGTCACCCCTCCACTTT
16 | . | TRBD2 | TRBJ2-5 | TRBV12-3/TRBV12-4 | CASRGGSGTSGSTQYF | TGTGCCAGCAGAGGCGGGTCCGGGACTAGCGGGAGTACCCAGTACTTC
13 | few | . | TRBJ2-3 | TRBV7-8 | CASSREVPDTQYF | TGTGCCAGCAGCCGTGAGGTACCCGATACGCAGTATTTT
19 | . | TRBD2 | TRBJ2-4 | TRBV7-8 | CASSVPRNYSGEGKNIQYF | TGTGCCAGCAGTGTACCCCGCAACTACAGCGGGGAGGGCAAAAACATTCAGTACTTC
18 | . | TRBD1 | TRBJ1-1 | TRBV7-2 | CASSFSGQANTWGTEAFF | TGTGCCAGCAGCTTTTCAGGACAGGCTAACACTTGGGGCACTGAAGCTTTCTTT
13 | few | TRBD1 | TRBJ2-5 | TRBV20-1 | CSAPDRGGETQYF | TGCAGTGCCCCCGACAGGGGCGGAGAGACCCAGTACTTC
14 | . | TRBD2 | TRBJ2-1 | TRBV20-1 | CSARSRTSVDEQFF | TGCAGTGCTAGGTCCCGGACTAGTGTCGATGAGCAGTTCTTC
14 | many | TRBD2 | TRBJ2-7 | TRBV7-2 | CASSLAVTSDEQYF | TGTGCCAGCAGCTTAGCGGTTACTAGCGACGAGCAGTACTTC
16 | . | TRBD2 | TRBJ2-7 | TRBV20-1 | CSAWDASGSTGNEQYF | TGCAGTGCATGGGATGCTAGCGGGAGTACCGGGAACGAGCAGTACTTC
17 | . | . | TRBJ2-6 | TRBV28 | CASSLEQGLAGANVLTF | TGTGCCAGCAGTTTAGAGCAGGGCCTGGCTGGGGCCAACGTCCTGACTTTC
15 | few | . | TRBJ2-1 | TRBV11-3 | CASSSRDGMIDEQFF | TGTGCCAGCAGCTCCCGCGACGGGATGATCGATGAGCAGTTCTTC
16 | . | TRBD2 | TRBJ2-7 | TRBV7-9 | CASSLLAGGRRYEQYF | TGCGCCAGCAGCTTACTAGCGGGAGGGCGCAGGTACGAGCAGTACTTC
15 | few | TRBD2 | TRBJ2-1 | TRBV19 | CASTASGSIADEQFF | TGTGCCAGTACGGCTAGCGGGAGTATTGCGGATGAGCAGTTCTTC
15 | . | . | TRBJ2-7 | TRBV11-1 | CASSSRAQVIGEQYF | TGTGCCAGCAGCTCCAGGGCCCAGGTCATAGGGGAGCAGTACTTC
15 | few | . | TRBJ2-7 | TRBV6-5 | CASSKTGTISYEQYF | TGTGCCAGCAGTAAAACCGGGACAATCTCCTACGAGCAGTACTTC
16 | . | TRBD2 | TRBJ2-5 | TRBV4-1 | CASSQEAGRGQETQYF | TGCGCCAGCAGCCAAGAGGCCGGGAGGGGGCAAGAGACCCAGTACTTC
15 | . | TRBD2 | TRBJ2-2 | TRBV5-1 | CASSPSGTSAGELFF | TGCGCCAGCAGCCCTAGCGGGACGAGTGCCGGGGAGCTGTTTTTT
14 | . | . | TRBJ1-4 | TRBV27 | CASSLSRNNEKLFF | TGTGCCAGCAGTTTAAGCCGTAATAATGAAAAACTGTTTTTT
17 | . | . | TRBJ2-6 | TRBV24-1 | CATSDLPLPTGANVLTF | TGTGCCACCAGTGATTTGCCTCTACCCACTGGGGCCAACGTCCTGACTTTC
13 | . | TRBD1 | TRBJ2-7 | TRBV20-1 | CSARTGVGYEQYF | TGCAGTGCTAGGACAGGGGTAGGCTACGAGCAGTACTTC
15 | many | . | TRBJ2-7 | TRBV6-1 | CASSDPSRGSYEQYF | TGTGCCAGCAGTGATCCCTCCCGGGGATCCTACGAGCAGTACTTC
13 | . | . | TRBJ2-3 | TRBV20-1 | CSALQGSSDTQYF | TGCAGTGCTCTGCAGGGAAGTTCAGATACGCAGTATTTT
14 | . | . | TRBJ2-3 | TRBV7-2 | CASSLVVNPGGQYF | TGTGCCAGCAGCTTAGTGGTCAATCCTGGCGGGCAGTATTTT
14 | . | . | TRBJ1-4 | TRBV7-9 | CASSLGGDGEKLFF | TGTGCCAGCAGCTTAGGAGGAGACGGTGAAAAACTGTTTTTT
15 | few | . | TRBJ1-5 | TRBV13 | CASSSGAEPNQPQHF | TGTGCCAGCAGCTCCGGCGCCGAACCCAATCAGCCCCAGCATTTT
15 | once | . | TRBJ1-2 | TRBV3-1 | CASSQDPGTNYGYTF | TGTGCCAGCAGCCAAGATCCAGGAACTAACTATGGCTACACCTTC
17 | . | TRBD2 | TRBJ2-5 | TRBV7-2 | CASSLRMASGGRETQYF | TGTGCCAGCAGCTTAAGGATGGCTAGCGGGGGCAGAGAGACCCAGTACTTC
19 | . | TRBD2 | TRBJ2-1 | TRBV3-1 | CASSQDSSGRIIPYNEQFF | TGTGCCAGCAGCCAAGATTCTAGCGGGAGGATAATCCCCTACAATGAGCAGTTCTTC
13 | . | TRBD1 | TRBJ1-2 | TRBV6-2/TRBV6-3 | CASSDDRGDGYTF | TGTGCCAGCAGTGACGACAGGGGCGATGGCTACACCTTC
16 | few | . | TRBJ2-7 | TRBV4-2 | CASSQDTGSDSYEQYF | TGTGCCAGCAGCCAAGACACAGGGTCCGACTCCTACGAGCAGTACTTC
17 | . | . | TRBJ1-6 | TRBV7-2 | CASSLRRERSYNSPLHF | TGTGCCAGCAGCCTCCGGAGGGAAAGGTCCTATAATTCACCCCTCCACTTT
13 | few | . | TRBJ1-4 | TRBV15 | CATSRGTNEKLFF | TGTGCCACCAGCCGGGGGACTAATGAAAAACTGTTTTTT
14 | . | . | TRBJ2-7 | TRBV29-1 | CSVRAIDRTHEQYF | TGCAGCGTCAGGGCCATCGACAGGACCCACGAGCAGTACTTC
15 | . | . | TRBJ2-1 | TRBV21-1 | CASSTVSGTYNEQFF | TGTGCCAGCAGCACCGTTAGCGGGACCTACAATGAGCAGTTCTTC
14 | . | TRBD2 | TRBJ2-3 | TRBV4-1 | CASSPGLASYTQYF | TGCGCCAGCAGCCCAGGACTAGCGAGTTATACGCAGTATTTT
14 | few | . | TRBJ1-2 | TRBV7-3 | CASSMDNGNYGYTF | TGTGCCAGCAGCATGGACAACGGCAACTATGGCTACACCTTC
18 | many | . | TRBJ2-3 | TRBV15 | CATSRRSTGFPSTDTQYF | TGTGCCACCAGCAGACGATCAACAGGGTTTCCTAGCACAGATACGCAGTATTTT
12 | . | . | TRBJ2-1 | TRBV29-1 | CSVVYLRNKQFF | TGCAGCGTTGTCTACCTTAGGAATAAGCAGTTCTTC
14 | . | . | TRBJ2-1 | TRBV20-1 | CSARLQGPYNEQFF | TGCAGTGCTAGACTACAGGGTCCCTACAATGAGCAGTTCTTC
14 | few | . | TRBJ2-7 | TRBV20-1 | CSARRTAGFDEQYF | TGCAGTGCAAGGAGGACCGCAGGTTTTGACGAGCAGTACTTC
15 | . | TRBD1 | TRBJ2-3 | TRBV28 | CVSSVPGTGGDTQYF | TGTGTCAGCAGTGTGCCCGGGACAGGGGGCGATACGCAGTATTTT
17 | . | TRBD2 | TRBJ2-3 | TRBV6-2/TRBV6-3 | CASSYPSTGLVTDTQYF | TGTGCCAGCAGTTACCCCTCTACCGGACTAGTAACAGATACGCAGTATTTT
15 | few | . | TRBJ2-5 | TRBV9 | CASSYSRDPQETQYF | TGTGCCAGCAGCTACTCCCGGGACCCCCAAGAGACCCAGTACTTC
9 | . | . | TRBJ1-5 | TRBV2 | CASKQPQHF | TGTGCCAGCAAACAGCCCCAGCATTTT
21 | . | TRBD2 | TRBJ2-3 | TRBV5-6 | CASSRKVVGTTLNPSTDTQYF | TGTGCCAGCAGCCGAAAAGTGGTCGGGACTACTCTAAACCCAAGCACAGATACGCAGTATTTT